This entry describes one TCR beta chain. Method: immunoSEQ multiplex PCR; TCRdb's copy keeps in-frame clones and lacks some. The table includes some 90,000 clones, about 89% detected once. Trimming removed 3 bases at V and 1 base at J, with 10 bases between. CDR3 size: 14 residues. Germline assignment: CDR1 SGHRS and CDR2 YFSETQ. The entry originates in a study of OX40 agonist ivuxolimab in advanced cancers. V and J are TRBV5-1 and TRBJ1-1; tentatively, D is TRBD1 (5 bases). Sequenced here: CD4+ or CD8+ T cells sorted from blood, sampled in a trial of the OX40 agonist ivuxolimab. The source of this sequence is an adult with an advanced solid tumor such as melanoma, head and neck, liver or kidney cancer. The CDR3 DNA reads TGCGCCAGCAGCTACTCGGGGGGGAACACTGAAGCTTTCTTT. Translating gives CASSYSGGNTEAFF.